The clone carrying this T cell receptor (beta chain) was seen only once. Additional DNA sequences in this sample encode the identical CDR3. These data are taken from a study of blood T cell repertoires in COVID-19. With 0 bases clipped from V and 2 bases from J, the junction kept 1 base outside the gene matches. The length of the CDR3 is 15 residues. Data came from immunoSEQ multiplex PCR; TCRdb stores just in-frame clones and leaves some out. The data hold around 320,000 clones, with 90% to 95% observed a single time. Within 2 weeks before study entry, exposed participants met a COVID-19 case. J is TRBJ1-5 and V is TRBV23-1, with TRBD1 identical over 7 bases. TRBV23-1 is an open reading frame whose function is uncertain. The TCR sequence derives from a woman in her 30s who had been exposed to COVID-19. The sample consisted of PBMCs or T cells enriched from blood (not recorded which). CDR3 nucleotide sequence: TGCGCCAGCAGTCAATCAGGGGGCGGCAATCAGCCCCAGCATTTT. Translation gives CASSQSGGGNQPQHF.